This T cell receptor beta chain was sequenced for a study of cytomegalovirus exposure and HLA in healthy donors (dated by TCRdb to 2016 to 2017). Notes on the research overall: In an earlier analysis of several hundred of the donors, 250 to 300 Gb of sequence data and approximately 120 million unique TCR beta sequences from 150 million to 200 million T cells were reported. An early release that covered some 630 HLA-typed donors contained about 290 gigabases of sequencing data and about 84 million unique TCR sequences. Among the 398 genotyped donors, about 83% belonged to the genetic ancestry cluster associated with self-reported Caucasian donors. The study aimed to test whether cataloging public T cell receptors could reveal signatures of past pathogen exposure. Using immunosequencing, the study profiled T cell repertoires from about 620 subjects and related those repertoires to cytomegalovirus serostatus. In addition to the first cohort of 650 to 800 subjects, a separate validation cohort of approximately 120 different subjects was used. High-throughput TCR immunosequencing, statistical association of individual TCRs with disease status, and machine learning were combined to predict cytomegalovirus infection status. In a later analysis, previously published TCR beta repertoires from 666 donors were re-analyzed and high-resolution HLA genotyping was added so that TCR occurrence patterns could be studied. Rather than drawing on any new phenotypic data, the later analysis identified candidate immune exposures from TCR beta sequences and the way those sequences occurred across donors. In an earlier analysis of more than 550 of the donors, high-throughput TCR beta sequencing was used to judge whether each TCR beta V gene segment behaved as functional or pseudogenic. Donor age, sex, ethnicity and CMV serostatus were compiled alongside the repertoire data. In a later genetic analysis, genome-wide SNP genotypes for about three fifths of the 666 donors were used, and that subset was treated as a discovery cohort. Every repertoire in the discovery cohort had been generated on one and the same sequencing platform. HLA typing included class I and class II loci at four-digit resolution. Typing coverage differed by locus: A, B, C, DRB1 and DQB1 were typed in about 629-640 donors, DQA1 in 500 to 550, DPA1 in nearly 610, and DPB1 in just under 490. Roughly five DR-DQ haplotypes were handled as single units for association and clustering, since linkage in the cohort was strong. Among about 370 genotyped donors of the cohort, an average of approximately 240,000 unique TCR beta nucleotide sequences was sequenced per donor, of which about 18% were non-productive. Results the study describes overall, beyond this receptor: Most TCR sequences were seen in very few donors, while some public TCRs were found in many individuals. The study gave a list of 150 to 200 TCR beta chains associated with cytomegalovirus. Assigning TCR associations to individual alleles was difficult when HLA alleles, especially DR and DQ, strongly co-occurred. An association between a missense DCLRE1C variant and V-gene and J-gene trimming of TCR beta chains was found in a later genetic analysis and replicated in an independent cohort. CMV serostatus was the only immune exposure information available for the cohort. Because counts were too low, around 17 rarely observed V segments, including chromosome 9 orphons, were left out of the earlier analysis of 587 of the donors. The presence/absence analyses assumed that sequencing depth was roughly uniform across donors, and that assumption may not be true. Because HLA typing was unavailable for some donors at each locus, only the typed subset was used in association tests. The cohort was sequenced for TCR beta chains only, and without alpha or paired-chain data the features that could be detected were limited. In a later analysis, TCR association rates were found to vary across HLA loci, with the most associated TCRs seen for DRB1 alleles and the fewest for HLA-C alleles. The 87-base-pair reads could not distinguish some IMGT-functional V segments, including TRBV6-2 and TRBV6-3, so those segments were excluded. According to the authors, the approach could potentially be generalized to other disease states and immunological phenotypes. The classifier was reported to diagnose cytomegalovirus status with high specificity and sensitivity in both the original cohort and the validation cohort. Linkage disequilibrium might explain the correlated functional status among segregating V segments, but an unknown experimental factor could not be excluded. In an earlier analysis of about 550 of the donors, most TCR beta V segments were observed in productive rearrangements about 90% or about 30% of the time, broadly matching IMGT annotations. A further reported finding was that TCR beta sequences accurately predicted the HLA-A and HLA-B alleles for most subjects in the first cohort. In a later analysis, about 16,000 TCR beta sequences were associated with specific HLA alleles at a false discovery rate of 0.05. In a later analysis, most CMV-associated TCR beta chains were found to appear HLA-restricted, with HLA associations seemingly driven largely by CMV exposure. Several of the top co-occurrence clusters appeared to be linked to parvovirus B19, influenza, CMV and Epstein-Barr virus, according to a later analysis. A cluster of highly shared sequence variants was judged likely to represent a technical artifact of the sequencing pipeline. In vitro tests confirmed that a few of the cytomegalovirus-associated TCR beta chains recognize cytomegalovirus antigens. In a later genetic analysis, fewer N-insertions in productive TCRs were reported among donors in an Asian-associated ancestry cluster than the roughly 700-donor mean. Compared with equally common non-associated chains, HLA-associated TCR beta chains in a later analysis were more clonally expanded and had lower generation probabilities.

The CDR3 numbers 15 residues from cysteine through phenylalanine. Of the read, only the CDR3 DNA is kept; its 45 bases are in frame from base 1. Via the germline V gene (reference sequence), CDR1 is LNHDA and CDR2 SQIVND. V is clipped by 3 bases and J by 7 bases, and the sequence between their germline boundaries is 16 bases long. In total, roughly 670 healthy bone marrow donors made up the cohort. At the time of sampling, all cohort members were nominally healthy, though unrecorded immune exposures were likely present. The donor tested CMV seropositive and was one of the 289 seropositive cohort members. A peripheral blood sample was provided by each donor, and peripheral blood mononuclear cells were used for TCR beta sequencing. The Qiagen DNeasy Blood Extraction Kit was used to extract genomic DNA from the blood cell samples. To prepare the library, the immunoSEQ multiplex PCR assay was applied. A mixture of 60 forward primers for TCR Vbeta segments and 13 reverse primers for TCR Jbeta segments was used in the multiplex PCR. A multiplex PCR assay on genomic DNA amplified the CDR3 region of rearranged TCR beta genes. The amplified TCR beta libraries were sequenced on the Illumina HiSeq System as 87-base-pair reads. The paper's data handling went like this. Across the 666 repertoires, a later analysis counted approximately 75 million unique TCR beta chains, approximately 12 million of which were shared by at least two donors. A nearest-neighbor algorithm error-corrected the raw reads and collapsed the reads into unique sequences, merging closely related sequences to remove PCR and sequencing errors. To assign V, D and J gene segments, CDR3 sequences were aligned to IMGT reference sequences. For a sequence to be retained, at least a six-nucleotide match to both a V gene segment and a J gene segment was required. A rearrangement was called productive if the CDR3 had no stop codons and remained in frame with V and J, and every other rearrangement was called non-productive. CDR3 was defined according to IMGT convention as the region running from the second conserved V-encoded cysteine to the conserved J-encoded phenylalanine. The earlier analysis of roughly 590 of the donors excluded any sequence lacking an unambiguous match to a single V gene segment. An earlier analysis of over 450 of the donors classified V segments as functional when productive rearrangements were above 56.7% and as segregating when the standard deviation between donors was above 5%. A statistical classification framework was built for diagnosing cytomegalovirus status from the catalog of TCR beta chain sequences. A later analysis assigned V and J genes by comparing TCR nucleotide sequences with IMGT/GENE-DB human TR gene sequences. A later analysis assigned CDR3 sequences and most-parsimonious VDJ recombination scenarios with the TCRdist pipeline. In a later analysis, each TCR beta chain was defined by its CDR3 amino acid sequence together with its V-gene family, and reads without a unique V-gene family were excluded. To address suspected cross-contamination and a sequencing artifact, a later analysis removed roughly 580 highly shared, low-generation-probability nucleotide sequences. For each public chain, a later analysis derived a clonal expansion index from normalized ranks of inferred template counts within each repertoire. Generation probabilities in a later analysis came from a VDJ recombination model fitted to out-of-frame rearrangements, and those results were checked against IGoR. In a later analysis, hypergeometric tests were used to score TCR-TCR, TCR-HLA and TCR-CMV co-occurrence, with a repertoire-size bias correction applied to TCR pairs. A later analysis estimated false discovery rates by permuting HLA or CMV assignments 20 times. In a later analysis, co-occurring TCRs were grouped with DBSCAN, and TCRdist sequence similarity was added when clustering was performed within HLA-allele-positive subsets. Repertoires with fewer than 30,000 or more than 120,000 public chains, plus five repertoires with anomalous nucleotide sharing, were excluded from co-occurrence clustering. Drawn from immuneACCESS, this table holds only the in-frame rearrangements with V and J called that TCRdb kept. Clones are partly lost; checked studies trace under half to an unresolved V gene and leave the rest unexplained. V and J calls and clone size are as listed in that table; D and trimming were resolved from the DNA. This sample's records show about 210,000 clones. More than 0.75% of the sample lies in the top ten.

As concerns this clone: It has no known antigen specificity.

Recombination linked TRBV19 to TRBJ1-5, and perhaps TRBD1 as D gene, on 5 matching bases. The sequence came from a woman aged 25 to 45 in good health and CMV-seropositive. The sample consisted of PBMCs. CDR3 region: CASSIGAGRDQPQHF. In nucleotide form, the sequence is TGTGCCAGTAGTATCGGGGCTGGGAGGGACCAGCCCCAGCATTTT.